These T cell receptor beta chains were read from a single sample in a study of cytomegalovirus exposure and HLA in healthy donors. Only in-frame clones appear in the TCRdb table, and some are missing; sequencing was by immunoSEQ multiplex PCR. Of about 92,000 clones listed, about 85% are singletons. The sample taken for sequencing was PBMCs. The receptors shown here come from a girl aged 2-10 years in good health and CMV-seropositive. Both conserved end residues are part of each CDR3. The D gene is left open where the match is weak. Clone size is not always given. Where it is, it says once, few, many or a class for expanded clones.

>few|TRBV25-1|TRBJ1-4|TRBD1
TGTGCCAGCAGCGATTTTGGGACAGGGGTAGAGAAACTGTTTTTT
CASSDFGTGVEKLFF
>-|TRBV15|TRBJ2-6|-
TGTGCCACCAGCAGAGATCCAGGGGAAAGCTCTGGGGCCAACGTCCTGACTTTC
CATSRDPGESSGANVLTF
>-|TRBV6-4|TRBJ2-1|-
TGTGCCAGCAGTGACTCGAGCCGGGGAGGAGACTACAATGAGCAGTTCTTC
CASSDSSRGGDYNEQFF
>-|TRBV30|TRBJ2-7|-
TGTGCCTGGAACCCGGGACTCCCTTCCTACGAGCAGTACTTC
CAWNPGLPSYEQYF
>-|TRBV29-1|TRBJ1-4|-
TGCAGCGTTGGGACAGACTATTCGGGAGAAAAACTGTTTTTT
CSVGTDYSGEKLFF
>-|TRBV6-5|TRBJ1-1|-
TGTGCCAGCAGTTACTCGGGGAGCGCTGAAGCTTTCTTT
CASSYSGSAEAFF
>-|TRBV11-2|TRBJ2-7|TRBD1
TGTGCCAGTAGTACAGGGGGGTACGAGCAGTACTTC
CASSTGGYEQYF
>-|TRBV19|TRBJ1-5|TRBD1
TGTGCCAGTAGTATACAGGACAGGGTTAATCAGCCCCAGCATTTT
CASSIQDRVNQPQHF
>-|TRBV7-9|TRBJ2-6|-
TGTGCCAGCAGCTTACTGCGGTATGGGGCCAACGTCCTGACTTTC
CASSLLRYGANVLTF
>-|TRBV25-1|TRBJ1-1|TRBD1
TGTGCCAGCAAAGGGACAGGGAACACTGAAGCTTTCTTT
CASKGTGNTEAFF
>few|TRBV6-5|TRBJ1-1|-
TGTGCCAGCAGACCGACACCTTTGAACACTGAAGCTTTCTTT
CASRPTPLNTEAFF
>once|TRBV4-1|TRBJ2-3|-
TGCGCCAGCAGCCACTTTGACTCGCAGGGGACGGGAGATACGCAGTATTTT
CASSHFDSQGTGDTQYF
>-|TRBV19|TRBJ1-5|TRBD1
TGTGCCAGTCTTATCACAGGGGGGAGCAATCAGCCCCAGCATTTT
CASLITGGSNQPQHF
>few|TRBV19|TRBJ2-7|-
TGTGCCAGTAGTAAACTATCCAGGGACTACGAGCAGTACTTC
CASSKLSRDYEQYF
>few|TRBV27|TRBJ2-1|-
TGTGCCAGCAGTAATATCCCGGATGAGCAGTTCTTC
CASSNIPDEQFF
>-|TRBV29-1|TRBJ2-5|TRBD2
TGCAGCGTTGCCGGGCCCAGGGAGGGAGAGACCCAGTACTTC
CSVAGPREGETQYF
>-|TRBV30|TRBJ1-2|TRBD1
TGTGCCTGGAGTGAAAGGACAGGCCATGGCTACACCTTC
CAWSERTGHGYTF
>-|TRBV7-2|TRBJ2-7|-
TGTGCCAGCAGCTTACTACAGGGATCAACCGAGCAGTACTTC
CASSLLQGSTEQYF
>-|TRBV4-3|TRBJ2-2|TRBD1
TGCGCCAGCAGCCAAAGACAGGGGAACACCGGGGAGCTGTTTTTT
CASSQRQGNTGELFF
>-|TRBV29-1|TRBJ1-1|TRBD1
TGCAGCGTTGAAGATGGAAGGGGACAGGGGGCGAGCACTGAAGCTTTCTTT
CSVEDGRGQGASTEAFF
>-|TRBV28|TRBJ2-7|-
TGTGCCAGCAGTTTTTTAGGCAGGGGATCCTACGAGCAGTACTTC
CASSFLGRGSYEQYF
>-|TRBV2|TRBJ1-1|-
TGTGCCAGCAGTGAGGGGAGGTTTCAATTTGAAGCTTTCTTT
CASSEGRFQFEAFF
>-|TRBV2|TRBJ1-1|-
TGTGCCAGCAATGGAAGGACAAACACTGAAGCTTTCTTC
CASNGRTNTEAFF
>-|TRBV7-2|TRBJ1-2|-
TGTGCCAGCAGCTTAGTCCCAGGGCGACGGTATGGCTACACCTTC
CASSLVPGRRYGYTF
>-|TRBV5-1|TRBJ1-2|TRBD1
TGCGCCAGCAGCTTCACTGGCCAGGGGGACTATGGCTACACCTTC
CASSFTGQGDYGYTF
>-|TRBV2|TRBJ2-7|-
TGTGCCAGCAGTGAAGGTGCTAGTGAAACGGTCTCCTACGAGCAGTACTTC
CASSEGASETVSYEQYF
>few|TRBV28|TRBJ1-2|-
TGTGCCACCACCACCCGGGTCGACTATGGCTACACCTTC
CATTTRVDYGYTF
>-|TRBV28|TRBJ2-2|-
TGTGCCAGCAGACCCGGGAGTACGAACACCGGGGAGCTGTTTTTT
CASRPGSTNTGELFF
>-|TRBV27|TRBJ1-1|TRBD1
TGTGCCAGCAGCTGGACAGGGCGATACACTGAAGCTTTCTTT
CASSWTGRYTEAFF
>-|TRBV7-2|TRBJ1-5|-
TGTGCCAGCAGCTTAGCGCCCCGACTTAGCAATCAGCCCCAGCATTTT
CASSLAPRLSNQPQHF
>once|TRBV29-1|TRBJ1-3|TRBD1
TGCAGCGTTGACCCCGGACAGGGAGGGTTTGTAGACACCATATATTTT
CSVDPGQGGFVDTIYF
>-|TRBV28|TRBJ1-4|-
TGTGCCAGCACCAGCGCGGGGCCGCTCCGAGGTGAAAAACTGTTTTTT
CASTSAGPLRGEKLFF
>once|TRBV28|TRBJ1-2|-
TGTGCCAGCAGTCCGTACGGGGGGCAGGATGGCTACACCTTC
CASSPYGGQDGYTF
>-|TRBV7-2|TRBJ2-7|-
TGTGCCAGCAGCCCACTCTACGAGCAGTACTTC
CASSPLYEQYF
>-|TRBV6-1|TRBJ2-7|TRBD2
TGTGCCAGCAGGCGGGCGGGAGGTCACGAGCAGTACTTC
CASRRAGGHEQYF
>-|TRBV27|TRBJ1-2|-
TGTGCCAGCAGTTTAAAGGGCATAGACAGAGCCTATGGCTACACCTTC
CASSLKGIDRAYGYTF
>-|TRBV30|TRBJ2-1|-
TGTGCCTGCCGGGACTCCCGGAGCTCCTACAATGAGCAGTTCTTC
CACRDSRSSYNEQFF
>-|TRBV4-1|TRBJ1-1|TRBD1
TGCGCCAGCAGGGGTGCAGGGGGCACTGAAGCTTTCTTT
CASRGAGGTEAFF
>-|TRBV28|TRBJ1-1|-
TGTGCCAGCAGTCCCCACCTGATCGGGAAGAACACTGAAGCTTTCTTT
CASSPHLIGKNTEAFF
>-|TRBV15|TRBJ2-2|-
TGTGCCACCAGCAGAGATTATGCCGGGGAGCTGTTTTTT
CATSRDYAGELFF
>few|TRBV7-2|TRBJ1-1|-
TGTGCCAGCAGTCACGGGGATCCGAATGCTTTCTTT
CASSHGDPNAFF
>-|TRBV28|TRBJ1-1|-
TGTGCCAGCACCAAGACCCCAGGGAACACTGAAGCTTTCTTT
CASTKTPGNTEAFF
>-|TRBV18|TRBJ1-5|-
TGTGCCAGCTCACCAACAGCATATAGCAATCAGCCCCAGCATTTT
CASSPTAYSNQPQHF
>-|TRBV7-6|TRBJ2-7|TRBD1
TGTGCCAGCAGCTCCCAGTACAGGGGGCTCTACGAGCAGTACTTC
CASSSQYRGLYEQYF
>-|TRBV2|TRBJ2-1|-
TGTGCCAGCAGTGAATCTACGTTGGAGCAGTTCTTC
CASSESTLEQFF
>-|TRBV5-1|TRBJ1-4|-
TGCGCCAGCAGCCTGAGACCCGGGGAAAAACTGTTTTTT
CASSLRPGEKLFF
>few|TRBV4-1|TRBJ2-3|TRBD2
TGCGCCAGCAGCCAGCTCCTAGCGGGAGTAGGAGATACGCAGTATTTT
CASSQLLAGVGDTQYF
>-|TRBV6-1|TRBJ2-3|-
TGTGCCAGCAGTGAAGATGCGACTCGGGTTCTTGCTACGCAGTATTTT
CASSEDATRVLATQYF
>-|TRBV5-1|TRBJ2-7|TRBD1
TGCGCCAGCAGCCCCGCGGGACAGGCCTATGATGAGCAGTACTTC
CASSPAGQAYDEQYF
>-|TRBV7-9|TRBJ2-7|-
TGTGCCAGCAGCTTTACTTACGAGCAGTACTTC
CASSFTYEQYF